This paragraph reports one TCR beta chain. Its antigen is not identified. This sample is drawn from a study of shared clonotypes between healthy human individuals. Selected positively for CCR7 and CD45RO-negative, naive CD8 cells excluded terminally differentiated effector memory CD45RA+ cells. Donors were Caucasian adults residing in Nashville, Tennessee, USA. The method was immunoSEQ multiplex PCR; TCRdb's version includes in-frame clones alone and lacks a portion of them. Of fewer than 800,000 clones in the sample, just over 90% were seen once. Study-level findings and limits: Rarefaction showed sorted-subset sequencing was incomplete despite large depth.

Sequenced input: naive CD8+ T cells sorted from blood. This TCR came from a man between 25 and 39 years old in good health.

CDR3 region: CASSTGLGNTF. In DNA form, the CDR3 reads TGTGCCAGTAGTACCGGACTGGGAAACACCTTC. This chain uses TRBV19 with TRBJ1-2; D gene uncertain. This CDR3 contains 11 residues. V lost 4 bases and J lost 12, with 12 bases in between. Germline V CDR1 and CDR2: LNHDA, SQIVND (reference sequence).